A selection of T cell receptor beta chains follows, all from one sample in a study of shared clonotypes between healthy human individuals. Libraries were prepared by immunoSEQ multiplex PCR; TCRdb keeps only in-frame clonotypes and omits some of them. The sample has about 710,000 clones, approximately 72% seen once; the top ten hold 1.8%. The source material was memory CD4+ T cells sorted from blood. Receptor source: a woman between 25 and 40 years old in good health. CDR3s include the opening cysteine and the closing phenylalanine or tryptophan. D genes are given only for firm matches. Clone size is not always given. Where it is, it says once, few, many or a class for expanded clones.

abundance,j_gene,d_gene,v_gene,CDR3aa,CDR3nt
.,TRBJ1-2,.,TRBV5-4,CASSPGGRGEVYGYTF,TGTGCCAGCAGCCCTGGGGGCCGGGGTGAGGTCTATGGCTACACCTTC
.,TRBJ2-7,.,TRBV19,CATRSLYEQYF,TGTGCCACCAGGTCCCTATACGAGCAGTACTTC
.,TRBJ2-1,TRBD1,TRBV7-9,CASSFLQGADNEQFF,TGTGCCAGCAGCTTTCTCCAGGGGGCCGACAATGAGCAGTTCTTC
.,TRBJ2-3,TRBD2,TRBV11-1,CASSFTSGRTDTQYF,TGTGCCAGCAGCTTTACTAGCGGACGCACAGATACGCAGTATTTT
.,TRBJ1-4,.,TRBV11-2,CASSLETNEKLFF,TGTGCCAGCAGCTTAGAGACTAATGAAAAACTGTTTTTT
.,TRBJ2-7,.,TRBV1,CTSSFIGTGGNYEQYF,TGCACCAGCAGCTTTATTGGGACAGGGGGAAACTACGAGCAGTACTTC
.,TRBJ1-5,.,TRBV28,CASSTNGRGYVQPQHF,TGTGCCAGCAGTACAAACGGGAGAGGATACGTTCAGCCCCAGCATTTT
.,TRBJ1-1,.,TRBV11-2,CASSLGRGTEAFF,TGTGCCAGCAGCTTAGGTAGGGGGACTGAAGCTTTCTTT
.,TRBJ1-1,.,TRBV11-3,CASSQDGSRGTEAFF,TGTGCCAGCAGTCAAGACGGCTCTCGGGGCACTGAAGCTTTCTTT
.,TRBJ1-3,.,TRBV7-8,CASSPQGFGNTIYF,TGTGCCAGCAGCCCTCAGGGTTTTGGAAACACCATATATTTT
.,TRBJ2-2,.,TRBV18,CASSPAGVARSGELFF,TGTGCCAGCTCACCCGCCGGGGTTGCAAGGTCCGGGGAGCTGTTTTTT
.,TRBJ2-3,.,TRBV7-3,CASSQNTDTQYF,TGTGCCAGCAGCCAGAACACAGATACGCAGTATTTT
once,TRBJ2-2,.,TRBV4-1,CASSLNGGTNTGELFF,TGCGCCAGCAGCCTAAACGGCGGGACGAACACCGGGGAGCTGTTTTTT
.,TRBJ1-1,.,TRBV5-4,CASSLGVGAPNTEAFF,TGTGCCAGCAGCTTGGGGGTCGGGGCCCCGAACACTGAAGCTTTCTTT
.,TRBJ1-5,.,TRBV15,CATSRGGGAGQPQHF,TGTGCCACCAGCAGGGGCGGGGGGGCAGGTCAGCCCCAGCATTTT
.,TRBJ2-5,.,TRBV6-6,CASQRQEETQYF,TGTGCCAGCCAGAGACAGGAAGAGACCCAGTACTTC
.,TRBJ2-4,.,TRBV7-9,CASSPSPTGDMAIQYF,TGTGCCAGCAGCCCCAGTCCAACGGGAGATATGGCCATTCAGTACTTC
.,TRBJ1-5,TRBD1,TRBV2,CASSAGTGYQPQHF,TGTGCCAGCAGCGCCGGGACAGGGTATCAGCCCCAGCATTTT
.,TRBJ2-2,TRBD1,TRBV7-9,CASAGQGDTGELFF,TGTGCCTCAGCGGGACAGGGGGACACCGGGGAGCTGTTTTTT
.,TRBJ1-1,.,TRBV28,CASSFLGRGMNTEAFF,TGTGCCAGCAGTTTTCTCGGCAGGGGCATGAACACTGAAGCTTTCTTT
.,TRBJ1-3,.,TRBV19,CASSIGSGFSGNTIYF,TGTGCCAGTAGTATAGGATCCGGATTCTCTGGAAACACCATATATTTT
once,TRBJ2-1,.,TRBV10-1,CASSSSGATREQFF,TGCGCCAGTTCCTCTAGTGGGGCCACAAGGGAGCAGTTCTTC
.,TRBJ2-1,TRBD2,TRBV5-1,CASSQLAGGANEQFF,TGCGCCAGCAGCCAACTAGCGGGAGGGGCTAATGAGCAGTTCTTC
many,TRBJ1-5,TRBD1,TRBV4-1,CASSPGQGDQPQHF,TGCGCCAGCAGCCCGGGACAGGGGGATCAGCCCCAGCATTTT
.,TRBJ2-5,.,TRBV5-8,CASSSRRGQNKRPQYF,TGTGCCAGCAGCTCCAGGAGGGGACAGAACAAGAGACCCCAGTACTTC
few,TRBJ1-2,.,TRBV19,CASSSLRASTGGYTF,TGTGCCAGTAGCTCCCTGCGGGCTTCCACCGGAGGCTACACCTTC
few,TRBJ2-3,TRBD1,TRBV5-1,CASRRQGANPASTDTQYF,TGCGCCAGCAGGCGTCAGGGGGCGAACCCAGCTAGCACAGATACGCAGTATTTT
.,TRBJ1-3,.,TRBV28,CASSLYGGGNTIYF,TGTGCCAGCAGTTTATACGGTGGTGGAAACACCATATATTTT
.,TRBJ2-2,TRBD2,TRBV19,CASSKYGTSPGELFF,TGTGCCAGTAGTAAATACGGGACTAGCCCCGGGGAGCTGTTTTTT
.,TRBJ1-5,TRBD1,TRBV2,CASRQGRGQPQHF,TGTGCCAGCCGACAGGGGCGAGGTCAGCCCCAGCATTTT
.,TRBJ2-3,TRBD2,TRBV5-1,CASSLARLAGGTDTQYF,TGCGCCAGCAGCTTGGCCCGGCTAGCGGGGGGCACAGATACGCAGTATTTT
.,TRBJ2-2,.,TRBV29-1,CSVNYRNTGELFF,TGCAGCGTTAATTACAGGAACACCGGGGAGCTGTTTTTT
.,TRBJ2-5,TRBD2,TRBV7-6,CASSPGLAGAETQYF,TGTGCCAGCAGCCCAGGACTAGCGGGAGCGGAGACCCAGTACTTC
.,TRBJ2-1,TRBD2,TRBV5-4,CASSRMGAGLAPPYNEQFF,TGTGCCAGCAGCCGGATGGGAGCGGGACTAGCACCACCATACAATGAGCAGTTCTTC
.,TRBJ2-3,.,TRBV20-1,CSAPGTQYF,TGCAGTGCTCCCGGTACGCAGTATTTT
.,TRBJ1-3,.,TRBV18,CASSRGSSGNTIYF,TGTGCCAGCTCAAGAGGGAGCTCTGGAAACACCATATATTTT
.,TRBJ1-1,.,TRBV11-1,CASSQEEDTEAFF,TGTGCCAGCAGCCAAGAAGAGGACACTGAAGCTTTCTTT